The 24 T cell receptor beta chains below were found in one sample sequenced in a study of blood T cell repertoires in COVID-19. The assay was immunoSEQ multiplex PCR, and TCRdb's table has in-frame clones only and misses some. This sample yields 210,000 or so clones, of which about four fifths are seen a single time; 4.8% belongs to the top ten. The sequenced sample consisted of PBMCs or T cells enriched from blood (not recorded which). These receptors were taken from a woman in her forties or fifties who had been exposed to COVID-19.

The chain employs TRBV6-5 and TRBJ1-1; TRBD1 agrees at 8 bases. CDR1 is MNHEY and CDR2 is SVGAGI in the germline V gene. The ends lost 2 bases at V and 1 base at J; junction bases unmatched: 3. CDR3 size: 15 residues. The CDR3 region has the DNA TGTGCCAGCAGTTACCGGACAGGGCGGAACACTGAAGCTTTCTTT. It yields the protein CASSYRTGRNTEAFF.

The V and J genes are TRBV4-1 and TRBJ1-3; unclear D gene. Trimming cost V 0 bases and J 2 bases, with 14 bases left between them. The CDR3 has 17 amino acids. Per germline, CDR1 MGHRA and CDR2 YSYEKL. CDR3 sequence: CASSQDRSHRTGNTIYF. The CDR3 nucleotides are TGCGCCAGCAGCCAAGATCGGAGCCATAGGACTGGAAACACCATATATTTT.

CDR3 region: CASSFSGSSSNTIYF. The CDR3 DNA reads as TGTGCCAGCAGCTTCTCAGGATCGTCAAGCAACACCATATATTTT. The genes are TRBV7-9 and TRBJ1-3; D unresolved. Germline V CDR1 and CDR2: SEHNR, FQNEAQ (reference sequence). The CDR3 has 15 amino acids. Trimming took off 3 bases at V and 7 bases at J, with 16 bases between the two ends.

The chain recombines TRBV27 with TRBJ1-2; 9 bases map to TRBD1. Germline lookup yields CDR1 MNHEY and CDR2 SMNVEV (reference sequence). The CDR3 consists of 15 residues. The junction had 5 bases not matched to a gene; V was cut back by 2 bases and J by 4 bases. CDR3 coding DNA: TGTGCCAGCAGTTTAGGAGGGACAGGGTCCTATGGCTACACCTTC. It is translated as CASSLGGTGSYGYTF.

This clone was recorded a few times. The CDR3 loop reads CASSLVAGAAFF. The DNA for the CDR3 is TGTGCCAGCAGCTTAGTTGCGGGAGCGGCTTTCTTT. This chain uses TRBV7-2 with TRBJ1-1; D gene unclear. Germline V gives CDR1 SGHTA, CDR2 FQGNSA. V dropped 1 base and J dropped 11 bases, with 11 bases sitting between them. The CDR3 has 12 amino acids.

V and J are TRBV29-1 and TRBJ1-2; the match to TRBD1 covers 7 bases. From germline, CDR1 is SQVTM and CDR2 ANQGSEA. This CDR3 is built from 14 residues. Trimming took 3 bases from V and 3 from J; bases not matched to a gene: 7. The CDR3, as DNA: TGCAGCGTTGACGGGCACAGGGGAGACTATGGCTACACCTTC. This translates into CSVDGHRGDYGYTF.

The chain combines TRBV5-1 with TRBJ1-1, with D possibly being TRBD1 (5 bases). The V end lost 3 bases, the J end lost 0 bases, and 9 bases lay between the germline ends. The germline gives CDR1 SGHRS, CDR2 YFSETQ. The CDR3 contains 14 residues. This chain's CDR3 is CASSWAGVNTEAFF. The CDR3 nucleotides are TGCGCCAGCAGCTGGGCGGGGGTGAACACTGAAGCTTTCTTT.

The V call is TRBV27, the J call TRBJ1-1; 8 bases fit TRBD1. Germline V gene sequence: CDR1 MNHEY, CDR2 SMNVEV (reference sequence). This CDR3 spans 14 amino acids. Germline trimming cut 5 bases from V and 5 bases from J; bases unmatched to any gene: 7. CDR3 region: CASSTRGQRTEAFF. The DNA for the CDR3 is TGTGCCAGCAGTACCAGGGGGCAGAGAACTGAAGCTTTCTTT.

V gene TRBV25-1 combines with J gene TRBJ2-5; 8 bases fit TRBD1. The CDR3 loop spans 15 amino acids. Germline values: CDR1 MGHDK, CDR2 SYGVNS. Unmatched junction bases numbered 7, after V lost 4 bases and J lost 3 bases. The CDR3 DNA follows: TGTGCCAGCAGTGCGGACAGGGCGGTAAAAGAGACCCAGTACTTC. Protein: CASSADRAVKETQYF.

The chain employs TRBV18 and TRBJ2-5; 8 bases map to TRBD1. Germline V gives CDR1 KGHSH, CDR2 LQKENI. The CDR3 covers 17 residues. J gave up 3 bases and V 8 bases, and 17 bases lay outside the gene matches. CDR3 protein: CASRRDPGGRSEETQYF. The CDR3 region has the DNA TGTGCCAGCCGACGTGACCCAGGGGGCCGGTCGGAAGAGACCCAGTACTTC.

The chain uses TRBV18 and TRBJ1-1, with TRBD1 identical over 8 bases. The CDR3 extends over 13 amino acids. Germline V gene sequence: CDR1 KGHSH, CDR2 LQKENI. J lost 5 bases, V lost 8 bases, and 7 bases had no gene match. The CDR3 DNA is TGTGCCAGCGCCTCAGGGGGCAGGACTGAAGCTTTCTTT. This encodes CASASGGRTEAFF.

Worth noting for this clone: One junction end disagrees with the germline gene, perhaps due to a read error. The chain joins TRBV28 to TRBJ1-1; perhaps TRBD1 as D (6 bases). Germline V gene sequence: CDR1 MDHEN, CDR2 SYDVKM. This CDR3 has 14 residues. CDR3 region: CASSPQGIITEAFF. The CDR3 DNA reads TGTGCTAGCAGTCCACAGGGTATAATCACTGAAGCTTTCTTT.

This chain connects TRBV7-8 to TRBJ1-3, with D hard to call. Trimming cost V 2 bases and J 9 bases, with 14 bases left between them. Germline V gene lookup returns CDR1 SGHVS and CDR2 FQNEAQ. This CDR3 is 14 amino acids long. The CDR3 coding sequence is TGTGCCAGCAGCTTAAGTTATGGGGAGGGCACCATATATTTT. Residues: CASSLSYGEGTIYF.

V and J are TRBV5-5 and TRBJ1-1; 10 bases agree with TRBD1. Germline lookup yields CDR1 SGHKS and CDR2 YYEKEE (reference sequence). V trimming: 0 bases; J trimming: 4 bases; junction bases outside the gene matches: 3. This CDR3 comprises 15 residues. CDR3 sequence: CASSLVRTGGTEAFF. CDR3 coding DNA: TGTGCCAGCAGCTTGGTACGGACAGGGGGCACTGAAGCTTTCTTT.

The chain carries TRBV6-1 and TRBJ1-6; D unclear. The CDR3 totals 12 residues. The V end was cut by 1 base, the J end by 14 bases, with 9 bases between. Germline assignment: CDR1 MNHNS and CDR2 SASEGT. In DNA form, the CDR3 reads TGTGCCAGCAGTGAAGGGGCTGGGTCCCTCCACTTT. Its protein is CASSEGAGSLHF.

This sequence joins TRBV29-1 and TRBJ2-7; D is possibly TRBD1 (6 bases). This CDR3 region has 14 residues. Trimming took 0 bases from V and 7 from J, leaving 16 bases between them. CDR1 SQVTM and CDR2 ANQGSEA come from the germline V gene. The CDR3 coding sequence is TGCAGCGTTGAAGATCCTGACAGGCCTCGGGAGCAGTACTTC. This codes for CSVEDPDRPREQYF.

This clone was seen just once. The rearrangement links TRBV28 to TRBJ1-1, with unresolved D. The CDR3 runs 16 residues. Germline CDR1 is MDHEN and CDR2 is SYDVKM. V was pared by 4 bases and J by 0 bases, with 15 bases between. CDR3 region: CASSSLQTRLNTEAFF. CDR3 nucleotides: TGTGCCAGCAGTTCCCTGCAGACAAGATTGAACACTGAAGCTTTCTTT.

The chain recombines TRBV29-1 with TRBJ1-3; 7 nucleotides align to TRBD1. From germline, CDR1 is SQVTM and CDR2 ANQGSEA. This CDR3 spans 14 amino acids. Trimming took 6 bases from V and 4 from J; bases not matched to a gene: 9. For the CDR3, the DNA is TGCAGCGTCTCTGACAGGGTAGGAGGAAACACCATATATTTT. Translation: CSVSDRVGGNTIYF.

The chain uses TRBV7-9 and TRBJ1-4; TRBD1 aligns across 11 bases. J lost 8 bases, V lost 3 bases, and 8 bases had no gene match. The CDR3 covers 16 residues. Looked up from germline, CDR1 is SEHNR and CDR2 is FQNEAQ (reference sequence). In DNA, the CDR3 is TGTGCCAGCAGCTTTACCACCGGGACAGGGGGAGAAAAACTGTTTTTT. Protein: CASSFTTGTGGEKLFF.

V gene TRBV30 combines with J gene TRBJ1-5; 7 bases align to TRBD1. CDR3 size: 13 residues. The germline CDR1 and CDR2 sequences are GTSNPN and SVGIG (reference sequence). Trimming took 2 bases from V and 5 from J; bases not matched to a gene: 3. The CDR3 region is CAWSTTGDQPQHF. As DNA, the CDR3 is TGTGCCTGGAGTACTACAGGGGATCAGCCCCAGCATTTT. Combining the CDR3 with reference TRBV30 and TRBJ1-5 gives the whole variable domain SQTIHQWPATLVQPVGSPLSLECTVEGTSNPNLYWYRQAAGRGLQLLFYSVGIGQISSEVPQNLSASRPQDRQFILSSKKLLLSDSGFYLCAWSTTGDQPQHFGDGTRLSIL.

The chain links TRBV4-3 to TRBJ2-1, with TRBD2 matching over 13 bases. V lost 5 bases, J lost 0 bases, and 10 bases stayed unmatched. Germline CDR1 and CDR2: LGHNA and YSLEER. The CDR3 has 19 amino acids. The CDR3 bases are TGCGCCAGCAGCGAAGGGGGACTAGCGGGACCGAGCTCCTACAATGAGCAGTTCTTC. It encodes CASSEGGLAGPSSYNEQFF.

V and J are TRBV11-2 and TRBJ1-1; D unresolved. Germline assignment: CDR1 SGHAT and CDR2 FQNNGV. This CDR3 contains 13 residues. The ends were cut back, 2 bases at V and 5 bases at J, with 9 bases in the middle. CDR3 DNA sequence: TGTGCCAGCAGCTTAACGGGGAGAACTGAAGCTTTCTTT. It is translated as CASSLTGRTEAFF. Drawing the rest from reference TRBV11-2 and TRBJ1-1, the complete variable domain is EAGVAQSPRYKIIEKRQSVAFWCNPISGHATLYWYQQILGQGPKLLIQFQNNGVVDDSQLPKDRFSAERLKGVDSTLKIQPAKLEDSAVYLCASSLTGRTEAFFGQGTRLTVV.

The chain employs TRBV29-1 and TRBJ1-5; D gene uncertain. The V gene lost 0 bases and the J gene lost 9 bases, with 12 bases spanning the gap. The CDR3 spans 13 residues. The germline V gene encodes CDR1 SQVTM and CDR2 ANQGSEA. CDR3 DNA sequence: TGCAGCGTTGAAGAGAGGGTTCGGGGGCCCCAGCATTTT. Translation gives CSVEERVRGPQHF.

V is TRBV12-3 or TRBV12-4 and J is TRBJ1-4; D is uncertain. The CDR3 totals 13 residues. V shed 2 bases and J shed 8 bases, with 9 bases lying between them. As DNA, the CDR3 is TGTGCCAGCAGTTTAATACTCTCCGAAAAACTGTTTTTT. It codes for CASSLILSEKLFF.